The sequence of this T cell receptor beta chain was determined in a study of metastatic and nonmetastatic thyroid tumors. The overall study: Thyroid patients, malignant and benign, had repertoires compared across blood and tumor or nodule tissue. Study-level results: Significantly higher TCR beta diversity was reportedly seen in malignant thyroid tumors than benign nodules, in blood and tumor.

This clone counts as medium-sized. Its antigen is currently unknown. Germline V gives CDR1 MNHEY, CDR2 SVGAGI. The CDR3 runs to 15 residues. V was clipped by 2 bases and J by 0 bases, with 10 bases between them. Original handling: Variation in CDR3 across clinicopathological groups served as the basis for constructing a distant-metastasis classifier in papillary thyroid cancer. TCRdb re-processed the PCR reads through MiXCR. The V and J calls shown here were made by TCRdb, not taken from the authors' results. The sample lists more than 13,000 clones; around 12% were seen once. Each patient went into thyroid surgery without having received any treatment.

The sequenced sample was blood. This receptor was identified in a female donor with papillary thyroid cancer or a benign thyroid nodule (not recorded which). Some clones in this sample may be carry-over from other donors' samples. The chain recombines TRBV6-5 with TRBJ1-1; D ambiguous. The CDR3 DNA reads as TGTGCCAGCAGTTACCCAGGAAGAGTGAACACTGAAGCTTTCTTT. Translating gives CASSYPGRVNTEAFF.